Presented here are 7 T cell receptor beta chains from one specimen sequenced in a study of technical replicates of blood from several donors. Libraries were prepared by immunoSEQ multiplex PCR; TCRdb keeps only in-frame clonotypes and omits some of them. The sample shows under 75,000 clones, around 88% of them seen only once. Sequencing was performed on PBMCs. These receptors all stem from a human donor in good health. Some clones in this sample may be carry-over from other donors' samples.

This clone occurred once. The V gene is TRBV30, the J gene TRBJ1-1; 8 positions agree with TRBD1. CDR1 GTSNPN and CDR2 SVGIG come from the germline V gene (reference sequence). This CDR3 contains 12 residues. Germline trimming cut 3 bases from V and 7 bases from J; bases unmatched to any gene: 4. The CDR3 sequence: CAWRAGGGEAFF. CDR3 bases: TGTGCCTGGAGAGCAGGGGGCGGTGAAGCTTTCTTT.

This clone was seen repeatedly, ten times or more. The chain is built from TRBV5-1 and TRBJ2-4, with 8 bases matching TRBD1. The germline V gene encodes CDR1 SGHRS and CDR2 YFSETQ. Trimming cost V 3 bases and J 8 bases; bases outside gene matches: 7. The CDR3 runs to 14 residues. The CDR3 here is CASSSGQGGDIQYF. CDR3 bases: TGCGCCAGCAGCTCCGGACAGGGTGGGGACATTCAGTACTTC.

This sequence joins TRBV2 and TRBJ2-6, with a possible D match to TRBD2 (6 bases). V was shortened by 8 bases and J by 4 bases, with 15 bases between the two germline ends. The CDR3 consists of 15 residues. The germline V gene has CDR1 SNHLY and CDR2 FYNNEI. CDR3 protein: CASVGGVKGANVLTF. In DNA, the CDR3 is TGTGCCAGCGTTGGAGGGGTAAAAGGGGCCAACGTCCTGACTTTC.

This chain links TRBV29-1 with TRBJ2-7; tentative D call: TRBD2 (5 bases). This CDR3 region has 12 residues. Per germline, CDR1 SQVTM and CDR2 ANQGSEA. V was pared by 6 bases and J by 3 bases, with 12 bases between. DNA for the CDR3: TGCAGCGTGGGAGAAGGCAACTACGAGCAGTACTTC. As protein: CSVGEGNYEQYF.

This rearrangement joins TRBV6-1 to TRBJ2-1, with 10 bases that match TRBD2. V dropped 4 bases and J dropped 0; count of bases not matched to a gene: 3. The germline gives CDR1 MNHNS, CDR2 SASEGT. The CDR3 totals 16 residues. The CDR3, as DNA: TGTGCCAGCAGTGGCAGACTAGCGGGCTCCTACAATGAGCAGTTCTTC. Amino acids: CASSGRLAGSYNEQFF.

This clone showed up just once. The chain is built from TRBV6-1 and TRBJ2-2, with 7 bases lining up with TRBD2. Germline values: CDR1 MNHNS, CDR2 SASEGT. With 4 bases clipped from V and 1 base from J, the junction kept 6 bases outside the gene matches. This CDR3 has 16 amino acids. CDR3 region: CASSASIAGNTGELFF. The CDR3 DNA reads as TGTGCCAGCAGTGCTAGCATAGCGGGGAACACCGGGGAGCTGTTTTTT.

The CDR3 region is CASSLARDSSGNTIYF. The CDR3, as DNA: TGTGCCAGCAGCTTGGCCAGGGATAGCTCTGGAAACACCATATATTTT. This sequence joins TRBV5-6 and TRBJ1-3; D might be TRBD1 (5 bases). The V end lost 0 bases, the J end lost 0 bases, and 10 bases lay between the germline ends. Germline CDR1 reads SGHDT; CDR2 reads YYEEEE. The CDR3 covers 16 residues.